Listed below are T cell receptor beta chains from one sample, sequenced in a study of shared clonotypes between healthy human individuals. Using immunoSEQ multiplex PCR, the repertoire was profiled, and TCRdb retains in-frame clones only, with some absent. The sample records about a million clones, 75% being singletons. Sequencing was performed on memory CD4+ T cells sorted from blood. The receptors come from a man aged 18 to 30 in good health. CDR3s include the opening cysteine and the closing phenylalanine or tryptophan. The D gene is left open where the match is weak. Clone sizes are given selectively: once, few, many, or a class where the clone is expanded.

D gene	V gene	J gene	CDR3 length	clone size	CDR3 protein	CDR3 DNA
NA	TRBV4-1	TRBJ1-3	15	once	CASSPPQENGNTIYF	TGCGCCAGCAGCCCGCCGCAGGAGAATGGAAACACCATATATTTT
NA	TRBV29-1	TRBJ1-3	11	NA	CSAREGLTIYF	TGCAGCGCCCGGGAGGGCCTCACCATATATTTT
NA	TRBV7-2	TRBJ2-1	15	NA	CASSKAQGHYNEQFF	TGTGCCAGCAGCAAGGCACAGGGCCATTACAATGAGCAGTTCTTC
NA	TRBV6-1	TRBJ2-7	14	NA	CASTGGNMNYEQYF	TGTGCCAGCACCGGGGGAAATATGAACTACGAGCAGTACTTC
TRBD1	TRBV13	TRBJ1-2	13	NA	CASSQTGVSGYTF	TGTGCCAGCAGCCAAACAGGGGTTAGTGGCTACACCTTC
TRBD1	TRBV9	TRBJ2-1	15	NA	CASSVGQGVLDEQFF	TGTGCCAGCAGCGTGGGACAGGGGGTTTTGGATGAGCAGTTCTTC
TRBD2	TRBV4-1	TRBJ2-2	21	NA	CASSQTEGGLAGVFRTGELFF	TGCGCCAGCAGCCAGACCGAAGGGGGACTAGCGGGAGTCTTTCGCACCGGGGAGCTGTTTTTT
TRBD2	TRBV5-6	TRBJ2-5	14	NA	CASSKRTSEETQYF	TGTGCCAGCAGCAAAAGGACTAGCGAAGAGACCCAGTACTTC
NA	TRBV5-6	TRBJ1-4	12	NA	CASSHQSGGLFF	TGTGCCAGCAGCCACCAGTCGGGAGGACTGTTTTTT
NA	TRBV18	TRBJ2-7	15	NA	CASSPGRQGPYEQYF	TGTGCCAGCTCACCAGGCCGCCAGGGTCCCTACGAGCAGTACTTC
NA	TRBV14	TRBJ1-1	14	NA	CASTRGAMNTEAFF	TGTGCCAGCACCCGGGGGGCTATGAACACTGAAGCTTTCTTT
NA	TRBV7-9	TRBJ2-1	13	NA	CASIGGPYNEQFF	TGTGCCAGCATCGGGGGGCCCTACAATGAGCAGTTCTTC
NA	TRBV10-3	TRBJ1-6	14	NA	CAISSGLGNSPLHF	TGTGCCATCAGTTCGGGGCTCGGGAATTCACCCCTCCACTTT
NA	TRBV10-3	TRBJ1-3	14	NA	CAISDGRQGNTIYF	TGTGCCATCAGTGACGGGAGACAGGGAAACACCATATATTTT
NA	TRBV7-9	TRBJ1-3	19	NA	CASRASTGQGRGSGNTIYF	TGTGCCAGCAGAGCTTCGACTGGTCAGGGGCGCGGGTCTGGAAACACCATATATTTT
TRBD2	TRBV6-5	TRBJ2-7	15	NA	CASTTSGRTPYEQYF	TGTGCCAGCACCACTAGCGGGAGGACCCCCTACGAGCAGTACTTC
TRBD1	TRBV30	TRBJ2-3	16	NA	CAWSPWDRGNTDTQYF	TGTGCCTGGAGTCCATGGGACAGGGGAAACACAGATACGCAGTATTTT
TRBD1	TRBV5-1	TRBJ2-3	14	NA	CASSSWTGADTQYF	TGCGCCAGCAGCTCATGGACAGGGGCAGATACGCAGTATTTT
TRBD2	TRBV10-3	TRBJ2-3	15	NA	CALSRGGGGTDTQYF	TGTGCCCTCTCCCGGGGTGGGGGGGGCACAGATACGCAGTATTTT
TRBD1	TRBV5-1	TRBJ2-5	17	once	CASRPGTGISRVETQYF	TGCGCCAGCAGACCCGGGACAGGGATTTCTAGGGTAGAGACCCAGTACTTC
TRBD1	TRBV29-1	TRBJ1-1	11	NA	CSVERQGRAFF	TGCAGCGTTGAAAGACAGGGTCGAGCTTTCTTT
TRBD2	TRBV9	TRBJ2-1	15	NA	CASSVDSSGGDEQFF	TGTGCCAGCAGCGTAGATAGTAGCGGGGGGGATGAGCAGTTCTTC
NA	TRBV5-1	TRBJ1-3	16	NA	CASSLMGGSSGNTIYF	TGCGCCAGCAGCTTGATGGGGGGCTCATCTGGAAACACCATATATTTT
NA	TRBV2	TRBJ1-1	14	NA	CATRRAGVSTEAFF	TGTGCCACTCGTAGAGCAGGGGTGAGCACTGAAGCTTTCTTT
NA	TRBV4-1	TRBJ1-5	16	once	CASSLYEGISNQPQHF	TGCGCCAGCAGCCTATACGAAGGAATTAGCAATCAGCCCCAGCATTTT
NA	TRBV20-1	TRBJ1-1	11	NA	CSVRGAVEAFF	TGCAGTGTGCGAGGGGCGGTTGAAGCTTTCTTT
TRBD1	TRBV7-2	TRBJ2-5	15	NA	CASSLAGDRQETQYF	TGTGCCAGCAGCTTAGCTGGGGACAGACAAGAGACCCAGTACTTC
TRBD1	TRBV14	TRBJ2-1	13	NA	CASSLDRADEQFF	TGTGCCAGCAGCTTGGACAGGGCCGATGAGCAGTTCTTC
TRBD1	TRBV5-1	TRBJ2-3	16	NA	CASKKQDRQSTDTQYF	TGCGCCAGCAAGAAGCAGGACAGGCAGAGCACAGATACGCAGTATTTT
NA	TRBV11-2	TRBJ2-5	13	NA	CASSLGAQETQYF	TGTGCCAGCAGCTTAGGAGCCCAAGAGACCCAGTACTTC
NA	TRBV5-1	TRBJ2-7	17	NA	CASSWDPGGQKNYEQYF	TGCGCCAGCAGCTGGGACCCAGGGGGGCAAAAAAACTACGAGCAGTACTTC
TRBD1	TRBV10-3	TRBJ2-6	18	NA	CAISDGTGIPSGANVLTF	TGTGCCATCAGTGATGGGACAGGGATTCCCTCTGGGGCCAACGTCCTGACTTTC
NA	TRBV30	TRBJ1-5	15	few	CAWRAGTNSNQPQHF	TGTGCCTGGCGCGCCGGGACTAATAGCAATCAGCCCCAGCATTTT
NA	TRBV19	TRBJ2-5	13	NA	CATQGGPGETQYF	TGTGCCACCCAGGGGGGGCCTGGGGAGACCCAGTACTTC
TRBD1	TRBV30	TRBJ1-1	12	few	CAWSDRGTEAFF	TGTGCCTGGTCTGACAGGGGCACTGAAGCTTTCTTT
NA	TRBV27	TRBJ1-5	14	few	CASSLWGGNQPQHF	TGTGCCAGCAGTTTATGGGGGGGCAATCAGCCCCAGCATTTT
NA	TRBV7-9	TRBJ1-5	15	few	CASSRGAGNNQPQHF	TGTGCCAGCAGCCGCGGGGCAGGGAACAATCAGCCCCAGCATTTT
TRBD1	TRBV2	TRBJ1-2	14	NA	CASSATGGVYGYTF	TGTGCCAGCAGCGCGACAGGGGGTGTTTATGGCTACACCTTC
NA	TRBV5-1	TRBJ1-3	14	NA	CASSLDPSGNTIYF	TGCGCCAGCAGCTTGGATCCATCAGGAAACACCATATATTTT
NA	TRBV5-4	TRBJ2-1	13	NA	CASSFDPSGEQFF	TGTGCCAGCAGCTTCGACCCCTCGGGTGAGCAGTTCTTC
NA	TRBV4-1	TRBJ1-2	14	NA	CASSRGHGAYGYTF	TGCGCCAGCAGCAGAGGGCACGGCGCGTATGGCTACACCTTC
NA	TRBV30	TRBJ1-4	13	NA	CAWSVGGSEKLFF	TGTGCCTGGAGTGTAGGGGGGTCGGAAAAACTGTTTTTT
TRBD2	TRBV9	TRBJ2-1	13	once	CASSPWTSNEQFF	TGTGCCAGCAGCCCATGGACTAGCAATGAGCAGTTCTTC
NA	TRBV12-5	TRBJ2-3	11	NA	CASGLLDTQYF	TGTGCTAGTGGTTTGCTGGATACGCAGTATTTT
NA	TRBV5-6	TRBJ1-6	17	NA	CASSPGLLSSYNSPLHF	TGTGCCAGCAGCCCGGGACTCCTGAGCTCCTATAATTCACCCCTCCACTTT
NA	TRBV23-1	TRBJ2-6	14	few	CASRQGSGANVLTF	TGCGCCAGCAGGCAGGGCTCTGGGGCCAACGTCCTGACTTTC
TRBD2	TRBV11-2	TRBJ2-2	16	NA	CASSPRTSGRSGELFF	TGTGCCAGCAGCCCGCGGACTAGCGGGAGGTCCGGGGAGCTGTTTTTT
TRBD2	TRBV5-1	TRBJ2-5	18	once	CASSTGTSGGALLETQYF	TGCGCCAGCAGCACCGGGACTAGCGGGGGGGCCTTACTGGAGACCCAGTACTTC
TRBD1	TRBV6-5	TRBJ2-2	15	NA	CASSPRDSNTGELFF	TGTGCCAGCAGCCCGAGGGACAGCAACACCGGGGAGCTGTTTTTT
TRBD1	TRBV12-5	TRBJ2-7	17	NA	CASGLMTPDRARYEQYF	TGTGCTAGTGGTTTGATGACCCCTGACAGGGCGCGGTACGAGCAGTACTTC
TRBD2	TRBV7-3	TRBJ2-2	20	NA	CASTPGWTSGSFKNTGELFF	TGTGCCAGCACTCCGGGATGGACTAGCGGATCTTTTAAGAACACCGGGGAGCTGTTTTTT
NA	TRBV23-1	TRBJ1-6	17	NA	CASSLCKGNSYNSPLHF	TGCGCCAGCAGTCTCTGTAAAGGGAACTCCTATAATTCACCCCTCCACTTT
NA	TRBV6-1	TRBJ1-6	16	NA	CASSEYEGGYNSPLHF	TGTGCCAGCAGTGAATATGAGGGCGGATATAATTCACCCCTCCACTTT